This T cell receptor (beta chain) was sequenced for a study of blood T cells in healthy people across ages. The CDR3 contains 16 residues. The germline CDR1 and CDR2 sequences are LNHNV and YYDKDF (reference sequence). V dropped 1 base and J dropped 5; count of bases not matched to a gene: 10. The amount of total RNA extracted per sample was at least 5 micrograms. Sample-barcoded 5' priming and a J-beta primer mix drove a second PCR of about 6 to 12 cycles. Each cDNA molecule received a tag from a template-switch adaptor that had 12 random nucleotides. A minimum of 3 million CDR3-containing paired-end reads was obtained for each sample. TCRdb recomputed calls from the 5' RACE reads with MiXCR, one row per CDR3 protein. The sample has 2 million or so distinct CDR3 sequences, approximately 50% seen once.

The V and J genes are TRBV15 and TRBJ2-7; 8 bases are shared with TRBD1. The TCR comes from a woman in her thirties or forties in good health. The sequenced sample consisted of blood. CDR3 nucleotide sequence: TGTGCCACCAGCAGAGGCTTCCGACAGGGGTTCCACGAGCAGTACTTC. It is translated as CATSRGFRQGFHEQYF.